Reported below is one T cell receptor beta chain. Its target is not known. This entry belongs to a study of Ad26.COV2.S vaccination and SARS-CoV-2 variants. CDR3 length: 12 amino acids. V was shortened by 4 bases and J by 0 bases, with 4 bases between the two germline ends. CDR1 GTSNPN and CDR2 SVGIG come from the germline V gene (reference sequence). The repertoire was sequenced with immunoSEQ multiplex PCR; TCRdb's copy has only in-frame clones and lacks some. This table has over 100,000 clones, around three quarters appearing once. The study's findings and limits: Non-spike TCR breadth did not differ much between vaccine and placebo recipients. It is possible that the TCR breadth and depth analyses underestimated the total T cell responses. Placebo recipients showed lower spike-specific TCR breadth than vaccinees. Substantial breadth in spike-specific CD8+ and CD4+ T cell responses was reportedly seen after vaccination.

The sample in question was peripheral blood, obtained after recovery from COVID-19. The J gene is TRBJ1-3, the V gene TRBV30, with D hard to call. This receptor was obtained from a human donor who had recovered from COVID-19. The CDR3 reads CAWTSSGNTIYF. In DNA form, the CDR3 reads TGTGCCTGGACCAGCTCTGGAAACACCATATATTTT.